Here is one TCR beta chain with its context. Its antigen is currently unknown. A junction end diverges from the germline sequence, so it may reflect a read error. The entry originates in a study of tumor and adjacent non-tumor tissue in lung cancer. Study outcomes and limitations: Top 100 clones took a larger repertoire share in normal lung.

Germline CDR1 reads MNHNS; CDR2 reads SASEGT. CDR3 size: 14 residues. A modified ARM-PCR protocol with three rounds of nested PCR amplified TCRbeta. A single record per CDR3 protein comes from TCRdb applying MiXCR to the multiplex PCR reads. In the table there are about 110,000 distinct CDR3 sequences, around 82% of which are singletons. RNA was extracted from bulk tissue without any cell sorting. Between August and November 2014, newly diagnosed, chemotherapy-naive lung cancer patients underwent thoracic surgery in China. The chain recombines TRBV6-1 with TRBJ2-6; possible D gene TRBD1, 5 bases. The sample was lung tumor tissue. This TCR came from a man between 70 and 80 years old with non-small cell lung cancer. CDR3 region: CASYTGSGANVLIF. Here the CDR3 DNA reads TGTGCCAGCTATACAGGCTCTGGGGCCAACGTCCTGATTTTC.